This T cell receptor beta chain was documented in a study of identical twins. Template switching added a universal primer binding site, and final cDNA carried unique molecular identifiers. TCRdb re-analysed the 5' RACE reads in MiXCR, keeping a single row per CDR3 protein. Seen here are 1.5 million to 2 million distinct CDR3 sequences, under 35% observed once, and the top ten hold about 0.27%. The CDR3 runs to 15 residues. V was clipped by 4 bases and J by 7 bases; unmatched bases: 11. The germline CDR1 and CDR2 sequences are SGHDT and YYEEEE. The sequencing sample was made of cord blood. This clonotype originated in a newborn girl in good health. V and J are TRBV5-6 and TRBJ1-1; 9 positions agree with TRBD1. The CDR3 protein is CASSLRGTGYIEAFF. In DNA, the CDR3 is TGTGCCAGCAGCCTGCGGGGGACAGGGTATATTGAAGCTTTCTTT.